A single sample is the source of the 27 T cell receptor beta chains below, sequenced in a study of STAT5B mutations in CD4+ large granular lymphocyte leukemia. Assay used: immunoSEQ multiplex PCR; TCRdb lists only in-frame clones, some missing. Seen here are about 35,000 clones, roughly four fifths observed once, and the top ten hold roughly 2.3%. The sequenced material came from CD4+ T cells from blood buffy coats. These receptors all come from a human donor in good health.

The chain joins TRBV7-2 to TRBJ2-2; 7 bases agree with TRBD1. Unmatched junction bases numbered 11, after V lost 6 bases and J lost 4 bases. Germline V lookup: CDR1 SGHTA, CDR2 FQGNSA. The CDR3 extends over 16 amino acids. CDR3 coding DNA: TGTGCCAGCAGGACAACAGGGGCAATTAGCACCGGGGAGCTGTTTTTT. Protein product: CASRTTGAISTGELFF.

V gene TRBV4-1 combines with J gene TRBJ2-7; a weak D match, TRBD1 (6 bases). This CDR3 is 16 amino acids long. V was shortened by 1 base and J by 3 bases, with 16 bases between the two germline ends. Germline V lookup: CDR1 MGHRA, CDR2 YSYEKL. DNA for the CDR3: TGCGCCAGCAGCCAAGCCGGGACATTTGCCATCTACGAGCAGTACTTC. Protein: CASSQAGTFAIYEQYF.

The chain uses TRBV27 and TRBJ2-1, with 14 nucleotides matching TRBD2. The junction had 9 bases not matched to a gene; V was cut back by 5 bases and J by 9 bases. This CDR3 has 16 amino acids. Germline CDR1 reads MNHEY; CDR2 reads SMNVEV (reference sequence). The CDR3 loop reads CASSGGLAGAAGEQFF. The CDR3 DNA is TGTGCCAGCAGTGGGGGACTAGCGGGGGCGGCCGGTGAGCAGTTCTTC.

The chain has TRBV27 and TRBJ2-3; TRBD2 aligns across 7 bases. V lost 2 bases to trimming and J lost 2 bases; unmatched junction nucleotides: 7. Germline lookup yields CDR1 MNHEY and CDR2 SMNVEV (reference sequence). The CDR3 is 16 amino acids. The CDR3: CASSLGPAGVTDTQYF. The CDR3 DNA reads TGTGCCAGCAGTTTAGGACCCGCGGGAGTCACAGATACGCAGTATTTT.

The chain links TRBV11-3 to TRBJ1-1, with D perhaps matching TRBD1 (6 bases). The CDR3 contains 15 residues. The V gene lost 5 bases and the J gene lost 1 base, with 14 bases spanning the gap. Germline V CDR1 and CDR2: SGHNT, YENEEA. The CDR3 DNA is TGTGCCAGCAGCCCCCAGGGGTCTGCGAACACTGAAGCTTTCTTT. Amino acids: CASSPQGSANTEAFF.

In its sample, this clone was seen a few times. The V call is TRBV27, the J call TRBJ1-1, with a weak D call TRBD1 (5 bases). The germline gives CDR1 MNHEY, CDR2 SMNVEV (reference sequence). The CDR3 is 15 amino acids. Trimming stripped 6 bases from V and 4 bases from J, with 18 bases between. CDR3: CASSSPDIQGTEAFF. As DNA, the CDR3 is TGTGCCAGCAGCTCCCCGGACATCCAGGGCACTGAAGCTTTCTTT.

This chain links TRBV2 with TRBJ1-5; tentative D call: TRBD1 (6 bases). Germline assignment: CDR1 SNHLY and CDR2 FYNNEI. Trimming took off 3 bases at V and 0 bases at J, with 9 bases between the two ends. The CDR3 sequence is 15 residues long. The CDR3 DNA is TGTGCCAGCAGTGAGGGAGGGGGTAGCAATCAGCCCCAGCATTTT. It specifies CASSEGGGSNQPQHF.

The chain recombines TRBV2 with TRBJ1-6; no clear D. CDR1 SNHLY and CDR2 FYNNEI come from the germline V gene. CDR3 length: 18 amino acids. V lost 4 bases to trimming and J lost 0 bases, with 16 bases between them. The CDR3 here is CASSAPGGRSSYNSPLHF. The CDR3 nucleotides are TGTGCCAGCAGTGCCCCGGGCGGCCGGAGCTCCTATAATTCACCCCTCCACTTT.

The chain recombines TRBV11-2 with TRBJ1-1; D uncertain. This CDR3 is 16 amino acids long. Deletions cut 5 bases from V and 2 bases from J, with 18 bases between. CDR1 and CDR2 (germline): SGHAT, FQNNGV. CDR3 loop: CASSPTGPYLNTEAFF. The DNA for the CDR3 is TGTGCCAGCAGCCCCACCGGTCCCTATCTTAACACTGAAGCTTTCTTT.

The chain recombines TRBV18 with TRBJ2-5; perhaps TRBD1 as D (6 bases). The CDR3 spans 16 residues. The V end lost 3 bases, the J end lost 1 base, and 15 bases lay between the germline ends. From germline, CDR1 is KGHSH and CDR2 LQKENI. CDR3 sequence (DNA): TGTGCCAGCTCACCTCCGACAGGTCGTCTCCAAGAGACCCAGTACTTC. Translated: CASSPPTGRLQETQYF.

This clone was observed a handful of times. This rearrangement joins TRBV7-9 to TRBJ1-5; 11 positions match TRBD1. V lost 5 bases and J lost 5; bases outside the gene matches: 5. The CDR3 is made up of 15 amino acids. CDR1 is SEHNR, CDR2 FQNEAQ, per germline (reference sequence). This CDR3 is CASSGGTGGYQPQHF. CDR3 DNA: TGTGCCAGCAGCGGTGGGACAGGGGGGTATCAGCCCCAGCATTTT.

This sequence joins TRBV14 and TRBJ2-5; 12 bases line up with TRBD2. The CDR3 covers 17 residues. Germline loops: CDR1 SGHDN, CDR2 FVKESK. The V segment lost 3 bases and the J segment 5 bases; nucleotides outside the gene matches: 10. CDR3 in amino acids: CASSQETSGRWGETQYF. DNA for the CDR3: TGTGCCAGCAGCCAGGAGACTAGCGGGAGATGGGGGGAGACCCAGTACTTC.

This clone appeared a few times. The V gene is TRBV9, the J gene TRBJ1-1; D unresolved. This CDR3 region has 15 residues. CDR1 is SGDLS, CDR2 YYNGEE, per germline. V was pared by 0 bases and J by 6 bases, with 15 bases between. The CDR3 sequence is CASSVGLGPASEAFF. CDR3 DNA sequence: TGTGCCAGCAGCGTAGGACTAGGCCCAGCCTCTGAAGCTTTCTTT.

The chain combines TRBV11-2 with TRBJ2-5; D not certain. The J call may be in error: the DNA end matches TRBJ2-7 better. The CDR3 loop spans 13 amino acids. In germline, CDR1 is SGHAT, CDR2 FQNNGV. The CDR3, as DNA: TGTGCCAGCAGCTTAGATAGGACCTACGAGCAGTACTTC. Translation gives CASSLDRTYEQYF.

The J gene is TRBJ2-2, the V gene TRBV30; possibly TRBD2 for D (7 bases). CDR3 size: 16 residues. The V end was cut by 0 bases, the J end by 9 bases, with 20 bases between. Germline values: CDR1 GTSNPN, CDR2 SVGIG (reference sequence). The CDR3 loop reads CAWSVQGGRIERELFF. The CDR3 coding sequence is TGTGCCTGGAGTGTACAGGGAGGGAGAATCGAGCGGGAGCTGTTTTTT. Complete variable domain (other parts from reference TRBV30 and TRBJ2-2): SQTIHQWPATLVQPVGSPLSLECTVEGTSNPNLYWYRQAAGRGLQLLFYSVGIGQISSEVPQNLSASRPQDRQFILSSKKLLLSDSGFYLCAWSVQGGRIERELFFGEGSRLTVL.

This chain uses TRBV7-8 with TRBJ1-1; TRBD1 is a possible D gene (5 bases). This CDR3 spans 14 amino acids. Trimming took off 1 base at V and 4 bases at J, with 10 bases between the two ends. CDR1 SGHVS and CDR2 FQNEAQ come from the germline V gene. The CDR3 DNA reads TGTGCCAGCAGCTTAGAGATGGGGGGCACTGAAGCTTTCTTT. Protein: CASSLEMGGTEAFF.

The CDR3 DNA follows: TGTGCCAGCAGTGAAGCCTCTAACTATGGCTACACCTTC. Its translation is CASSEASNYGYTF. This chain uses TRBV2 with TRBJ1-2, with D unresolved. Trimming removed 0 bases from V and 0 bases from J, with 2 bases in between. There are 13 residues in the CDR3. Germline V gene lookup returns CDR1 SNHLY and CDR2 FYNNEI.

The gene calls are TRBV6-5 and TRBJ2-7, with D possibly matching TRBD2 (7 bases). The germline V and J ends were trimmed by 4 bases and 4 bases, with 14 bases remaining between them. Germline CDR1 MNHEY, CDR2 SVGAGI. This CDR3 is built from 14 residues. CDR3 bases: TGTGCCAGCAGTTCCCTGAGGGGGGGTTACGAGCAGTACTTC. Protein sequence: CASSSLRGGYEQYF.

CDR3 coding DNA: TGTGCCTCAGCGGGACAGTGGAACACTGAAGCTTTCTTT. Translation gives CASAGQWNTEAFF. This chain uses TRBV30 with TRBJ1-1; 7 nucleotides agree with TRBD1. The V gene end was trimmed by 7 bases and the J gene end by 1 base; junction bases not matched to a gene: 6. Germline CDR1 reads GTSNPN; CDR2 reads SVGIG (reference sequence). The CDR3 has 13 residues.

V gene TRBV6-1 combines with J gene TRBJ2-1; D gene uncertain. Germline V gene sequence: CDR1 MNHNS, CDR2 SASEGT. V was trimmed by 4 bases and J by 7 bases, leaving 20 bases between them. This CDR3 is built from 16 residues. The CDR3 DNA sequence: TGTGCCAGCAGTGCCCTCCCTGGCGAGCGTCCGAATGAGCAGTTCTTC. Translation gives CASSALPGERPNEQFF.

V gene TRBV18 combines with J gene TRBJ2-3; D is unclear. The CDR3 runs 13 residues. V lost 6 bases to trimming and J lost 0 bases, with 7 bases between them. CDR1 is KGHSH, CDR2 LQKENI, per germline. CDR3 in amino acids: CASSAASTDTQYF. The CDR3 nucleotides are TGTGCCAGCTCGGCAGCTAGCACAGATACGCAGTATTTT.

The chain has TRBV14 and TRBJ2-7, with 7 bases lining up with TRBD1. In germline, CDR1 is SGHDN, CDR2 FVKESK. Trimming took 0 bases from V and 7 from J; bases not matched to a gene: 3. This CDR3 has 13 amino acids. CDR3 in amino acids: CASSQDWDREQYF. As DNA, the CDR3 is TGTGCCAGCAGCCAAGATTGGGACAGAGAGCAGTACTTC.

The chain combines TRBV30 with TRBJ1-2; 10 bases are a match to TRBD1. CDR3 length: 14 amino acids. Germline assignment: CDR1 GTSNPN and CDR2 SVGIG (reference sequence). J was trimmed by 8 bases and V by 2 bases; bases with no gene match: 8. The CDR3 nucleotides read TGTGCCTGGAGTATCACCGGGACAGGGGTGGGCTACACCTTC. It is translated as CAWSITGTGVGYTF.

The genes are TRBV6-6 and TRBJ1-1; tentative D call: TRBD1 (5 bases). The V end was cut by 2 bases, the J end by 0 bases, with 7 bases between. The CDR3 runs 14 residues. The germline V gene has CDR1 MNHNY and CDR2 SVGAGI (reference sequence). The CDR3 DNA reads TGTGCCAGCAGTTACGGGGACCTGAACACTGAAGCTTTCTTT. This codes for CASSYGDLNTEAFF.

CDR3: CASKRGGTGQETQYF. Written as DNA, the CDR3 is TGTGCCAGCAAACGGGGGGGGACGGGGCAAGAGACCCAGTACTTC. The chain joins TRBV9 to TRBJ2-5; 8 bases are a match to TRBD2. The CDR3 runs 15 residues. Germline CDR1 and CDR2: SGDLS and YYNGEE. The V gene end was trimmed by 6 bases and the J gene end by 2 bases; junction bases not matched to a gene: 9. The whole variable domain, remainder taken from reference TRBV9 and TRBJ2-5, is DSGVTQTPKHLITATGQRVTLRCSPRSGDLSVYWYQQSLDQGLQFLIQYYNGEERAKGNILERFSAQQFPDLHSELNLSSLELGDSALYFCASKRGGTGQETQYFGPGTRLLVL.

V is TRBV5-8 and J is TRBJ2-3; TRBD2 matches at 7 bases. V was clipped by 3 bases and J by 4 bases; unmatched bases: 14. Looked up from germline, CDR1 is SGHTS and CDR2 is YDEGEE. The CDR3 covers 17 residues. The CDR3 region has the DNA TGTGCCAGCAGCTCCGATCTGGGTCCCGCGGGGGCAGATACGCAGTATTTT. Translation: CASSSDLGPAGADTQYF.

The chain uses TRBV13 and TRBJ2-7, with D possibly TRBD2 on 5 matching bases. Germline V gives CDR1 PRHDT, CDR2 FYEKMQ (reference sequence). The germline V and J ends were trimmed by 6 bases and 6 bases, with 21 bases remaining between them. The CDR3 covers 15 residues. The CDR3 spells CASRRGGQAKGEQYF. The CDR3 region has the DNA TGTGCCAGCAGGAGAGGAGGCCAGGCGAAGGGCGAGCAGTACTTC.